This record concerns one TCR beta chain sequence. Its antigen is currently unknown. This entry belongs to a study of cytomegalovirus exposure and HLA in healthy donors. Overall study results and limits: The study listed approximately 160 cytomegalovirus-associated TCR beta chains. Association of 15,000 to 20,000 TCR beta sequences with HLA alleles was found at 0.05 false discovery rate in a later analysis.

With 4 bases clipped from V and 7 bases from J, the junction kept 8 bases outside the gene matches. The CDR3 covers 14 residues. Germline V gene sequence: CDR1 MNHNS, CDR2 SASEGT. The PCR used 60 Vbeta and 13 Jbeta primers. Authors' methods: It was a later analysis that counted roughly 80 million unique TCR beta chains, of which 8.5 million to 12 million were shared. Assay used: immunoSEQ multiplex PCR; TCRdb lists only in-frame clones, some missing. That table furnishes V, J and clone size, whereas the DNA furnished D and trimming. The top ten hold approximately 5.7% of the sample, which has 65,000 to 100,000 clones, roughly 79% seen once.

The sample taken for sequencing was PBMCs. The chain couples TRBV6-1 to TRBJ1-2; 8 nucleotides match TRBD1. The receptor was isolated from a female donor in good health and CMV-seronegative. The CDR3 region has the DNA TGTGCCAGCAGTGGCGCCAGGGGGCAAGGTGGCTACACCTTC. Translated: CASSGARGQGGYTF.